The next 9 T cell receptor beta chains were all read from a single sample in a study of T cells in women clearing cervical HPV infection. Only in-frame clones appear in the TCRdb table, and some are missing; sequencing was by immunoSEQ multiplex PCR. This sample's table reports roughly 29,000 clones. Specimen: blood buffy coat. Source of these receptors: a woman aged 18-69 years with a cervical HPV16 infection that either progressed to CIN3+ or cleared (not recorded which).

About this clone: Read data end 3 residues before the CDR3 end; the end is taken from the germline J gene. The gene calls are TRBV5-1 and TRBJ2-7; TRBD1 aligns across 7 bases. The CDR3 loop spans 15 amino acids. V gave up 0 bases and J gave up 2 bases; unmatched junction bases: 5. Germline assignment: CDR1 SGHRS and CDR2 YFSETQ. This chain's CDR3 is CASSLDGTVAYEQYF. CDR3 bases read: TGCGCCAGCAGCTTGGATGGGACAGTTGCCTACGAG.

As regards this clone: From the germline J gene comes the end of the CDR3, since the read stops 3 residues before it. The gene calls are TRBV24-1 and TRBJ1-2, with TRBD1 identical over 8 bases. Germline lookup yields CDR1 KGHDR and CDR2 SFDVKD. CDR3 length equals 13 residues. Trimming at V came to 5 bases and at J to 4 bases, leaving 2 bases not matched to a gene. The CDR3 DNA, read in part, is TGTGCCACCAGTGTCGGGACAGGCTATGGC. This gives the protein CATSVGTGYG. The complete CDR3 sequence is CATSVGTGYGYTF.

Turning to this clone: The observed sequence ends 3 residues before the CDR3 terminus, with the missing tail filled in from the germline J gene. The chain is built from TRBV30 and TRBJ1-1; tentatively, D is TRBD1 (5 bases). Germline V gene sequence: CDR1 GTSNPN, CDR2 SVGIG (reference sequence). V dropped 3 bases and J dropped 1 base, with 6 bases sitting between them. The CDR3 is 12 amino acids. The CDR3 protein is CAWRDTNTEAFF. CDR3 DNA (partial): TGTGCCTGGAGGGACACGAACACTGAA.

In the case of this clone: The read terminates 3 residues before the CDR3 end, so the remaining end is supplied by the germline J gene. The V gene is TRBV20-1, the J gene TRBJ1-1; weak D call: TRBD1 (5 bases). Deletions cut 5 bases from V and 2 bases from J, with 12 bases between. Germline V gives CDR1 DFQATT, CDR2 SNEGSKA (reference sequence). The CDR3 length is 13 residues. The CDR3 region is CSAGGLSNTEAFF. Partial CDR3 DNA: TGCAGTGCTGGGGGACTTTCCAACACTGAA.

Comment on this clone: The read ends 3 residues before the CDR3 terminus; that terminus is restored from the germline J gene. The chain employs TRBV30 and TRBJ2-7, with D perhaps matching TRBD1 (5 bases). Germline lookup yields CDR1 GTSNPN and CDR2 SVGIG (reference sequence). The V end was cut by 3 bases, the J end by 2 bases, with 8 bases between. This CDR3 is 12 amino acids long. CDR3 in amino acids: CAWSPRAYEQYF. The CDR3 DNA, read in part, is TGTGCCTGGAGCCCCAGGGCCTACGAG.

Concerning this clone itself: Read data end 3 residues before the CDR3 end; the end is taken from the germline J gene. The genes are TRBV7-8 and TRBJ1-4, with 8 bases lining up with TRBD1. Germline values: CDR1 SGHVS, CDR2 FQNEAQ. This CDR3 is built from 16 residues. V lost 6 bases and J lost 3; bases outside the gene matches: 9. The CDR3: CASRPHDRGANEKLFF. The DNA read from the CDR3 is TGTGCCAGCAGACCCCACGACAGGGGAGCTAATGAAAAA. The full variable domain, with the rest looked up from reference TRBV7-8 and TRBJ1-4, is GAGVSQSPRYKVAKRGQDVALRCDPISGHVSLFWYQQALGQGPEFLTYFQNEAQLDKSGLPSDRFFAERPEGSVSTLKIQRTQQEDSAVYLCASRPHDRGANEKLFFGSGTQLSVL.

Concerning this clone itself: Read coverage stops 3 residues before the CDR3 terminus; the germline J gene supplies the remainder. The rearrangement uses TRBV5-1 and TRBJ2-6, with D uncertain. The CDR3 runs 13 residues. Between the trimmed V and J ends, which lost 6 bases and 0 bases, there was a span of 4 bases. Germline loops: CDR1 SGHRS, CDR2 YFSETQ. CDR3 residues: CASTVSGANVLTF. The sequenced part of the CDR3 DNA is TGCGCCAGCACCGTCTCTGGGGCCAACGTC. The full variable domain, with the rest looked up from reference TRBV5-1 and TRBJ2-6, is KAGVTQTPRYLIKTRGQQVTLSCSPISGHRSVSWYQQTPGQGLQFLFEYFSETQRNKGNFPGRFSGRQFSNSRSEMNVSTLELGDSALYLCASTVSGANVLTFGAGSRLTVL.

Note on this clone: The read finishes 3 residues shy of the CDR3 end, and the germline J gene is used to complete it. The rearrangement links TRBV18 to TRBJ1-3, with D unclear. CDR3 length: 17 amino acids. Germline V CDR1 and CDR2: KGHSH, LQKENI. V was cut by 1 base and J by 1 base, with 14 bases left in between. The DNA read from the CDR3 is TGTGCCAGCTCACCACGACCGGTATTAGGGTCTGGAAACACC. It is translated as CASSPRPVLGSGNT. The full CDR3 is CASSPRPVLGSGNTIYF.

As for this clone: Read coverage stops 3 residues before the CDR3 terminus; the germline J gene supplies the remainder. The chain uses TRBV5-1 and TRBJ1-6; 9 positions match TRBD1. Germline CDR1 is SGHRS and CDR2 is YFSETQ. With V trimmed by 0 bases and J by 5 bases, 0 bases remained unmatched. The CDR3 runs to 15 residues. CDR3 bases read: TGCGCCAGCAGCTTGGGACAGGGGGATAATTCACCC. Translating gives CASSLGQGDNSP. The CDR3 as a whole reads CASSLGQGDNSPLHF.